Listed below are T cell receptor beta chains from one sample, sequenced in a study of blood T cells in healthy people across ages. MiXCR was run by TCRdb on the 5' RACE reads, yielding one entry per CDR3 protein. The profile shows about 1.7 million distinct CDR3 sequences, over 25% of them singletons. The sequencing sample was made of blood. Receptors originate from a woman in her twenties or thirties in good health. Both conserved end residues are part of each CDR3. Fields, in order: V gene, J gene, clone size, D gene, CDR3 protein, CDR3 DNA. D genes are given only for firm matches. Where a row states a size, it is once, few, many or the class of an expanded clone; other rows omit it.

>TRBV6-1|TRBJ1-1|few|TRBD1
CASSEPGQQAFF
TGTGCCAGCAGTGAACCGGGACAGCAAGCTTTCTTT
>TRBV18|TRBJ2-7|NA|TRBD2
CASSRDSGVSSYEQYF
TGTGCCAGCTCACGGGATAGCGGGGTGAGCTCCTACGAGCAGTACTTC
>TRBV7-2|TRBJ2-3|few|NA
CASTVSTDTQYF
TGTGCCAGCACAGTTTCCACAGATACGCAGTATTTT
>TRBV29-1|TRBJ1-2|many|NA
CSVVLQGINGYTF
TGCAGCGTTGTCCTCCAGGGGATTAATGGCTACACCTTC
>TRBV7-9|TRBJ2-3|NA|NA
CASSLKGGGTDTQYF
TGTGCCAGCAGCTTAAAGGGGGGCGGCACAGATACGCAGTATTTT
>TRBV10-1|TRBJ1-2|NA|TRBD1
CASSESTGDRRIYTF
TGCGCCAGCAGTGAGTCGACAGGGGACCGCAGAATCTACACCTTC
>TRBV7-9|TRBJ2-7|many|NA
CASSLGHPYEQYF
TGTGCCAGCAGCTTAGGACACCCCTACGAGCAGTACTTC
>TRBV30|TRBJ2-7|few|NA
CAWSVGVYEQYF
TGTGCCTGGAGTGTGGGAGTATACGAGCAGTACTTC
>TRBV7-9|TRBJ2-7|many|TRBD2
CASSSSGGASQYF
TGTGCCAGCAGCAGTAGCGGGGGGGCGTCGCAGTACTTC
>TRBV6-2/TRBV6-3|TRBJ2-3|few|NA
CASNYRTGSGEGSTDTQYF
TGTGCCAGCAACTACAGGACAGGCAGCGGGGAGGGTAGCACAGATACGCAGTATTTT
>TRBV4-2|TRBJ1-2|many|TRBD1
CASTTGADGYTF
TGTGCCAGCACCACAGGGGCGGATGGCTACACCTTC
>TRBV6-1|TRBJ1-1|NA|NA
CASTNLGGTEAFF
TGTGCCAGCACTAACCTGGGGGGAACTGAAGCTTTCTTT
>TRBV4-3|TRBJ2-7|many|NA
CASSQDSQVGNEQYF
TGCGCCAGCAGCCAAGATTCCCAGGTGGGAAACGAGCAGTACTTC
>TRBV2|TRBJ2-5|NA|TRBD1
CVSDRVGETQYF
TGTGTCAGTGACAGGGTAGGAGAGACCCAGTACTTC
>TRBV6-1|TRBJ1-3|NA|NA
CASGVVKSWGNTIYF
TGTGCCAGCGGGGTCGTCAAGTCGTGGGGAAACACCATATATTTT
>TRBV4-3|TRBJ2-1|NA|NA
CASSQNEDPGTPVIDEQFF
TGCGCCAGCAGCCAAAATGAGGATCCCGGGACACCGGTCATTGATGAGCAGTTCTTC
>TRBV14|TRBJ2-3|NA|TRBD2
CASSPLGLAGFTDTQYF
TGTGCCAGCAGCCCCCTCGGACTAGCGGGATTCACAGATACGCAGTATTTT
>TRBV18|TRBJ1-4|NA|NA
CASSSSGANEKLFF
TGTGCCAGCTCATCTTCCGGGGCGAATGAAAAACTGTTTTTT
>TRBV20-1|TRBJ2-1|many|NA
CSASPYNNEQFF
TGCAGTGCTAGCCCATACAACAATGAGCAGTTCTTC
>TRBV6-6|TRBJ2-1|few|NA
CASRRDLGRGEQFF
TGTGCCAGCCGACGCGACTTAGGGCGAGGTGAGCAGTTCTTC
>TRBV20-1|TRBJ2-5|few|NA
CSASRGGRQETQYF
TGCAGTGCTAGTCGAGGGGGGCGGCAAGAGACCCAGTACTTC
>TRBV20-1|TRBJ2-7|few|TRBD2
CSARDLGLAAYEQYF
TGCAGTGCTCGAGACCTGGGACTAGCCGCCTACGAGCAGTACTTC
>TRBV3-1|TRBJ1-4|NA|TRBD1
CASSPQGRGYGKLFF
TGTGCCAGCAGCCCCCAAGGCAGGGGGTACGGAAAACTGTTTTTT
>TRBV7-6|TRBJ2-6|few|NA
CASYSAEIYRAGSSGANVLTF
TGTGCCAGCTATAGTGCGGAAATATACCGGGCCGGTTCTTCTGGGGCCAACGTCCTGACTTTC
>TRBV5-8|TRBJ2-6|NA|NA
CASSLSFWGSGANVLTF
TGTGCCAGCAGCTTGTCTTTTTGGGGCTCTGGGGCCAACGTCCTGACTTTC
>TRBV5-5|TRBJ2-7|NA|TRBD2
CASSLTGTRGEQYF
TGTGCCAGCAGCTTAACCGGGACTAGAGGCGAGCAGTACTTC
>TRBV30|TRBJ1-4|NA|NA
CAWSVASGYEKLFF
TGTGCCTGGAGTGTAGCGTCGGGGTATGAAAAACTGTTTTTT
>TRBV24-1|TRBJ2-3|NA|TRBD1
CATSDPRQGVVPDTQYF
TGTGCCACCAGTGATCCCCGACAGGGTGTAGTGCCAGATACGCAGTATTTT
>TRBV5-1|TRBJ2-2|NA|TRBD2
CASSPSAGVRGGGELFF
TGCGCCAGCAGCCCCTCAGCGGGAGTTAGAGGTGGCGGGGAGCTGTTTTTT
>TRBV27|TRBJ2-1|NA|TRBD2
CASSGRGTIYNEQFF
TGTGCCAGCAGTGGCCGCGGGACTATCTACAATGAGCAGTTCTTC
>TRBV5-1|TRBJ2-3|once|TRBD1
CASSSLGQGSSDTQYF
TGCGCCAGCAGCTCCTTGGGACAGGGCTCCTCAGATACGCAGTATTTT
>TRBV25-1|TRBJ2-4|NA|TRBD1
CASSESGQGGKNIQYF
TGTGCCAGCAGTGAGTCTGGACAGGGGGGCAAAAACATTCAGTACTTC
>TRBV24-1|TRBJ2-4|NA|NA
CATSDTTGSSYNEQYF
TGTGCCACCAGTGACACCACAGGGTCTTCCTACAATGAGCAGTACTTC
>TRBV7-9|TRBJ1-6|NA|NA
CASRSEGESPLHF
TGTGCCAGCAGAAGTGAGGGGGAATCACCCCTCCACTTT
>TRBV7-9|TRBJ2-1|few|TRBD2
CASSFSAGGPSEQFF
TGTGCCAGCAGCTTTAGCGCGGGAGGGCCCAGTGAGCAGTTCTTC
>TRBV7-2|TRBJ2-5|NA|NA
CASSPPLQTQYF
TGTGCCAGCAGCCCACCCCTTCAGACCCAGTACTTC
>TRBV7-2|TRBJ1-2|NA|NA
CASSPRQPASNYGYTF
TGTGCCAGCAGCCCCCGACAGCCAGCCTCTAACTATGGCTACACCTTC
>TRBV10-3|TRBJ1-1|NA|NA
CAIRGTLGTEAFF
TGTGCCATCAGGGGGACGCTGGGGACTGAAGCTTTCTTT
>TRBV11-2|TRBJ2-1|NA|NA
CASSLDRPETYNEQFF
TGTGCCAGCAGCTTAGACCGTCCGGAGACCTACAATGAGCAGTTCTTC
>TRBV2|TRBJ1-5|NA|NA
CASSTVSRGQPQHF
TGTGCCAGCAGTACGGTATCTAGAGGGCAGCCCCAGCATTTT
>TRBV20-1|TRBJ1-4|NA|NA
CSARNEKRFF
TGCAGTGCTCGCAACGAAAAACGGTTTTTT
>TRBV15|TRBJ2-2|NA|NA
CATSRIQDTGELFF
TGTGCCACCAGCAGAATACAGGACACCGGGGAGCTGTTTTTT
>TRBV27|TRBJ2-1|few|TRBD2
CASSSGLAVSSYNEQFF
TGTGCCAGCAGTTCAGGACTAGCGGTAAGCTCCTACAATGAGCAGTTCTTC
>TRBV30|TRBJ2-1|NA|NA
CATKRGWGEQFF
TGTGCCACCAAACGGGGGTGGGGAGAGCAGTTCTTC
>TRBV6-5|TRBJ2-1|NA|NA
CASRAEVGRYNEQFF
TGTGCCAGCAGGGCGGAGGTTGGGCGATACAATGAGCAGTTCTTC
>TRBV12-3/TRBV12-4|TRBJ2-5|few|NA
CASSQSGTRGGTQYF
TGTGCCAGCAGTCAATCCGGGACGAGGGGCGGGACCCAGTACTTC
>TRBV7-2|TRBJ2-6|many|NA
CASSYNLLSGANVLTF
TGTGCCAGCAGCTATAACCTCCTCTCTGGGGCCAACGTCCTGACTTTC
>TRBV15|TRBJ2-1|NA|NA
CATSSQSSLGEQFF
TGTGCCACCAGCTCTCAGTCGAGTTTGGGTGAGCAGTTCTTC
>TRBV13|TRBJ2-7|NA|TRBD1
CASSTGQGFGDSYEQYF
TGTGCCAGCAGCACCGGACAGGGGTTTGGAGACTCCTACGAGCAGTACTTC
>TRBV7-7|TRBJ2-5|few|TRBD1
CASSPNPTGEETQYF
TGTGCCAGCAGCCCGAACCCTACAGGGGAAGAGACCCAGTACTTC
>TRBV10-2|TRBJ1-2|NA|TRBD1
CASSERPRTGDSYGYTF
TGCGCCAGCAGTGAGAGACCCCGGACAGGGGATAGCTATGGCTACACCTTC
>TRBV24-1|TRBJ2-1|few|TRBD1
CATSDLTGTGRNEQFF
TGTGCCACCAGTGATTTGACCGGGACAGGGAGAAATGAGCAGTTCTTC
>TRBV10-2|TRBJ2-2|few|TRBD2
CASSVGEGPPPGELFF
TGCGCCAGCAGTGTCGGGGAGGGTCCTCCCCCCGGGGAGCTGTTTTTT
>TRBV24-1|TRBJ2-4|few|TRBD1
CATSDLKAGGLYF
TGTGCCACCAGTGATTTGAAGGCAGGGGGCCTTTACTTC